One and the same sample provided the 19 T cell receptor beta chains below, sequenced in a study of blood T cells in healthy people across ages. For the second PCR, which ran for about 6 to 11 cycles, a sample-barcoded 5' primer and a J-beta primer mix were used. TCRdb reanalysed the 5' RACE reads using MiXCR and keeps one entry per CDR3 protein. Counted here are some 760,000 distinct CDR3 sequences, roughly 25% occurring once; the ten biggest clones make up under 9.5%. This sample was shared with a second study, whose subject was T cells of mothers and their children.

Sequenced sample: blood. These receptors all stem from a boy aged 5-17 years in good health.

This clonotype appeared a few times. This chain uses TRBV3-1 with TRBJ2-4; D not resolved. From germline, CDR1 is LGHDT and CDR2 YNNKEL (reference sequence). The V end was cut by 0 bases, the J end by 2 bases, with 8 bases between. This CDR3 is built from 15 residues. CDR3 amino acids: CASSQDAGPKNIQYF. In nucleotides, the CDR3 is TGTGCCAGCAGCCAAGACGCAGGCCCCAAAAACATTCAGTACTTC. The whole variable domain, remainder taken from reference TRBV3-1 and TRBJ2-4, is DTAVSQTPKYLVTQMGNDKSIKCEQNLGHDTMYWYKQDSKKFLKIMFSYNNKELIINETVPNRFSPKSPDKAHLNLHINSLELGDSAVYFCASSQDAGPKNIQYFGAGTRLSVL.

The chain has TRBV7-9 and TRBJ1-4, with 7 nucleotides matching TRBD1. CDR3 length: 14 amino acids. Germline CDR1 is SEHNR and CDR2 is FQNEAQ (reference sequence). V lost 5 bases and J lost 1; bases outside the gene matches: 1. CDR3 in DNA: TGTGCCAGCAGCCACAGGGGAACTAATGAAAAACTGTTTTTT. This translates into CASSHRGTNEKLFF.

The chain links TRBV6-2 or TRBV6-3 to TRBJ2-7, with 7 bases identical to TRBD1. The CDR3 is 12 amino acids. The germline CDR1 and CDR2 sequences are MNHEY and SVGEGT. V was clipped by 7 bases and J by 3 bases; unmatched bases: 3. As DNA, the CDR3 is TGTGCCAGCACTGCAGGGGGCTACGAGCAGTACTTC. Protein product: CASTAGGYEQYF.

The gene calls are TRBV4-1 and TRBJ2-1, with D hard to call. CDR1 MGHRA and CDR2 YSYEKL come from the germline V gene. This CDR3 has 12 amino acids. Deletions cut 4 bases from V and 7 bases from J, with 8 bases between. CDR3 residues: CASSPNLNEQFF. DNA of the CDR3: TGCGCCAGCAGCCCAAATTTAAATGAGCAGTTCTTC.

The CDR3 DNA reads as TGTGCCAGCAGCAAGGACAATCAGCCCCAGCATTTT. Amino acid sequence: CASSKDNQPQHF. The chain employs TRBV12-3 or TRBV12-4 and TRBJ1-5; D remains unclear. Deletions cut 6 bases from V and 3 bases from J, with 6 bases between. CDR3 length: 12 residues.

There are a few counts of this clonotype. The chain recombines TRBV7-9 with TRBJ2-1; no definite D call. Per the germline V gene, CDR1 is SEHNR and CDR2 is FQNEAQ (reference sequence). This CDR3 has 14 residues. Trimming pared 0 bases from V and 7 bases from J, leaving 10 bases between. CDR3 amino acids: CASSLALTENEQFF. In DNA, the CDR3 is TGTGCCAGCAGCTTAGCGTTGACGGAAAATGAGCAGTTCTTC.

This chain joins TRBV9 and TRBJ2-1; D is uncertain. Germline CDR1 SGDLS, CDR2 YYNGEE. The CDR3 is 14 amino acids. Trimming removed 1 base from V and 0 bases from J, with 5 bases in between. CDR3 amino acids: CASSVQRSYNEQFF. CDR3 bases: TGTGCCAGCAGCGTACAGCGCTCCTACAATGAGCAGTTCTTC.

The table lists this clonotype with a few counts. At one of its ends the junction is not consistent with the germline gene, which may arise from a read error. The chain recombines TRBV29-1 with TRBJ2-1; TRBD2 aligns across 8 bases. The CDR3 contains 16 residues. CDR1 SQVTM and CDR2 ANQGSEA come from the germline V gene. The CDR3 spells CSVERIAGRTYNERFF. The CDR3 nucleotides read TGCAGCGTTGAACGGATAGCGGGGCGAACCTACAATGAGCGGTTCTTC.

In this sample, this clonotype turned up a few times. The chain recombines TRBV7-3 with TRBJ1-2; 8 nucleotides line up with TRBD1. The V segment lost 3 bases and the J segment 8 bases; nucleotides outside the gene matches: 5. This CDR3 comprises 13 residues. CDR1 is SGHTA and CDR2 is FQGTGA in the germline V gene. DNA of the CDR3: TGTGCCAGCAGCTTTGACAGGGGAGGAGGCTACACCTTC. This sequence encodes CASSFDRGGGYTF.

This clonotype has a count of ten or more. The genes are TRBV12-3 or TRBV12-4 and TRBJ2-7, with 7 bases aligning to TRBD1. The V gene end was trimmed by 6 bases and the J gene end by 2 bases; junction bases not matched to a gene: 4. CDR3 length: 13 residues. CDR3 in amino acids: CASSFGTAYEQYF. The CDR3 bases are TGTGCCAGCAGCTTCGGGACAGCCTACGAGCAGTACTTC.

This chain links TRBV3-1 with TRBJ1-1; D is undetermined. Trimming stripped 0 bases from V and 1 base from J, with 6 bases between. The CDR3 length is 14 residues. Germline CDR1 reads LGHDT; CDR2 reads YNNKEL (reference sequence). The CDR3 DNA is TGTGCCAGCAGCCAAGAAGTATGGAACACTGAAGCTTTCTTT. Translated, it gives CASSQEVWNTEAFF. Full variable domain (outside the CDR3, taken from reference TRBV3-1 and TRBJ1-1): DTAVSQTPKYLVTQMGNDKSIKCEQNLGHDTMYWYKQDSKKFLKIMFSYNNKELIINETVPNRFSPKSPDKAHLNLHINSLELGDSAVYFCASSQEVWNTEAFFGQGTRLTVV.

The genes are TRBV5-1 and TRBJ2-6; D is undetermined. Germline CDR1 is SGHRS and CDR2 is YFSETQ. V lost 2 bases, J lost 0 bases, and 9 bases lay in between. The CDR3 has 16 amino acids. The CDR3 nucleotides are TGCGCCAGCAGCTTCTCATCCTACTCTGGGGCCAACGTCCTGACTTTC. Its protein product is CASSFSSYSGANVLTF.

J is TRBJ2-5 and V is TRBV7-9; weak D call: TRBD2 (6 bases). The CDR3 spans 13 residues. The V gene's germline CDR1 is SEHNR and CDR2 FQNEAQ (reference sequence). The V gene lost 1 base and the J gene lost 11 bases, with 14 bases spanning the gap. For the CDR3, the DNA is TGTGCCAGCAGCTTAGTAGGTACGGGGGAGCAGTACTTC. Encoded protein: CASSLVGTGEQYF.

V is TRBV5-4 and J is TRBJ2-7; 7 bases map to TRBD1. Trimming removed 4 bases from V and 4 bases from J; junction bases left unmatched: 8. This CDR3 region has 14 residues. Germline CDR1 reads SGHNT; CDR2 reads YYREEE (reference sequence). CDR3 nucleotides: TGTGCCAGCAGCGGGGACGGGACAGTTTACGAGCAGTACTTC. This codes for CASSGDGTVYEQYF.

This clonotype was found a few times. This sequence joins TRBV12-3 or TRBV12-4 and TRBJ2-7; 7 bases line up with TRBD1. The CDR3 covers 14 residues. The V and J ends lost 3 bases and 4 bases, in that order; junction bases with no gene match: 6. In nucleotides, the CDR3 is TGTGCCAGCAGTTTGCGGCAGGGGGTTTACGAGCAGTACTTC. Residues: CASSLRQGVYEQYF.

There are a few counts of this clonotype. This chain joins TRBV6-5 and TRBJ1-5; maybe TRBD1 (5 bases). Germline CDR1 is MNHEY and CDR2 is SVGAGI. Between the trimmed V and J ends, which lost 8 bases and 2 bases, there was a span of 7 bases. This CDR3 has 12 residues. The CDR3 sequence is CASGGGNQPQHF. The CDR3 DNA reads TGTGCCAGCGGGGGGGGCAATCAGCCCCAGCATTTT.

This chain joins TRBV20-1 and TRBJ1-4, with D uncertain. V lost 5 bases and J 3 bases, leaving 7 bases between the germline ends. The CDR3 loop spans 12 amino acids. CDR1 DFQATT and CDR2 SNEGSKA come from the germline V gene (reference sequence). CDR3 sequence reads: CSADGPNEKLFF. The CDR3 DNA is TGCAGTGCTGACGGTCCTAATGAAAAACTGTTTTTT.

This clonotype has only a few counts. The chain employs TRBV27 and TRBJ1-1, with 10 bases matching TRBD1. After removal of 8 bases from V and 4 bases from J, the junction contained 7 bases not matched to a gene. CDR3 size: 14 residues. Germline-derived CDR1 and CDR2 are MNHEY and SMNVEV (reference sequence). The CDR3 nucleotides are TGTGCCAGCGGCTCCGGGACAGGGGCCACTGAAGCTTTCTTT. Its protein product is CASGSGTGATEAFF.

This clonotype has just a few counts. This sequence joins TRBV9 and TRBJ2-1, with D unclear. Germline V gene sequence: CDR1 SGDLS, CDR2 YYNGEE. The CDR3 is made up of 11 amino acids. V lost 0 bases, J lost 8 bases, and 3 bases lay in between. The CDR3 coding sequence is TGTGCCAGCAGCGTAGGCCATGAGCAGTTCTTC. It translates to CASSVGHEQFF.